This T cell receptor beta chain was sequenced in a study of T cell responses to AZD1222 COVID-19 vaccine. The protocol was immunoSEQ multiplex PCR, while the TCRdb copy is restricted to in-frame clones and leaves out a portion. The sample yields roughly 100,000 clones, more than 75% seen once. CDR3 length equals 13 residues. CDR1 SQVTM and CDR2 ANQGSEA come from the germline V gene. Trimming took 5 bases from V and 5 from J; bases not matched to a gene: 6. The rearrangement joins TRBV29-1 to TRBJ1-1; 9 positions match TRBD1. Sequenced material: peripheral blood, taken on day 0 of AZD1222 vaccination. The TCR sequence derives from an adult in good health. The CDR3 DNA is TGCAGCGTTCCAGGACAGGGGCGAACTGAAGCTTTCTTT. Protein: CSVPGQGRTEAFF.